Following are 19 T cell receptor beta chains from one sample sequenced in a study of brain T cells in children with intractable seizures. Sequencing used immunoSEQ multiplex PCR; TCRdb keeps in-frame clones, though not all of them. This sample carries roughly 120,000 clones, 90% to 95% of them seen once, and the ten largest clones take roughly 4%. The sequenced sample was peripheral blood, obtained at surgery. The receptor set was obtained from a boy in the first two years of life with hemimegalencephaly and intractable seizures.

The J gene is TRBJ1-3, the V gene TRBV28, with a tentative D call TRBD1 (5 bases). CDR1 is MDHEN and CDR2 is SYDVKM in the germline V gene. Deletions cut 4 bases from V and 2 bases from J, with 9 bases between. The CDR3 covers 14 residues. CDR3: CASSYQGTGNTIYF. CDR3 bases: TGTGCCAGCAGTTATCAGGGAACTGGAAACACCATATATTTT.

V is TRBV19 and J is TRBJ2-2; tentative D call: TRBD2 (6 bases). V was cut by 4 bases and J by 7 bases, with 16 bases left in between. Germline values: CDR1 LNHDA, CDR2 SQIVND (reference sequence). The CDR3 loop spans 15 amino acids. In DNA form, the CDR3 reads TGTGCCAGTAGTACCCGGGGACTTAGGAACGGGGAGCTGTTTTTT. This translates into CASSTRGLRNGELFF.

V usage is TRBV5-1 and J usage is TRBJ2-5, with D uncertain. The CDR3 is 11 residues long. The ends were cut back, 0 bases at V and 5 bases at J, with 2 bases in the middle. In germline, CDR1 is SGHRS, CDR2 YFSETQ. In DNA form, the CDR3 reads TGCGCCAGCAGCTTGGATGAGACCCAGTACTTC. Translating it yields CASSLDETQYF.

The CDR3 nucleotides read TGTGCCAGCAGCCGAGGGGGAGGCGGCTACACCTTC. The encoded protein is CASSRGGGGYTF. This sequence joins TRBV6-5 and TRBJ1-2; possibly TRBD1 for D (6 bases). The V end was cut by 6 bases, the J end by 8 bases, with 13 bases between. This CDR3 has 12 amino acids. Per the germline V gene, CDR1 is MNHEY and CDR2 is SVGAGI.

CDR3 DNA: TGTGCCAGCGGGCCGTCGACCAACACCGGGGAGCTGTTTTTT. Amino acids: CASGPSTNTGELFF. V gene TRBV6-5 combines with J gene TRBJ2-2; D unclear. Germline CDR1 reads MNHEY; CDR2 reads SVGAGI. V shed 8 bases and J shed 2 bases, with 12 bases lying between them. The CDR3 loop spans 14 amino acids.

V and J are TRBV27 and TRBJ2-7, with D tentatively TRBD1 (7 bases). V lost 5 bases, J lost 5 bases, and 19 bases lay in between. The germline V gene has CDR1 MNHEY and CDR2 SMNVEV (reference sequence). The CDR3 has 15 amino acids. The CDR3 is CASSPQGGGTNEQYF. CDR3 in DNA: TGTGCCAGCAGTCCGCAGGGGGGCGGGACCAACGAGCAGTACTTC.

V gene TRBV27 combines with J gene TRBJ2-1; 10 nucleotides align to TRBD2. There are 18 residues in the CDR3. Germline V gene lookup returns CDR1 MNHEY and CDR2 SMNVEV (reference sequence). V trimming: 2 bases; J trimming: 1 base; junction bases outside the gene matches: 8. This CDR3 reads CASSLRLAGVRSYNEQFF. DNA of the CDR3: TGTGCCAGCAGTTTAAGGCTAGCGGGAGTTAGGTCCTACAATGAGCAGTTCTTC.

This chain uses TRBV28 with TRBJ2-7; 7 positions match TRBD1. With 1 base clipped from V and 3 bases from J, the junction kept 3 bases outside the gene matches. The CDR3 covers 14 residues. The germline CDR1 and CDR2 sequences are MDHEN and SYDVKM. The CDR3 coding sequence is TGTGCCAGCAGTTTATTAGGGACAGTCTACGAGCAGTACTTC. It translates to CASSLLGTVYEQYF.

CDR3 protein: CASSQGSGNSPLHF. CDR3 sequence (DNA): TGTGCCAGCAGCCAGGGGAGTGGCAATTCACCCCTCCACTTT. The chain combines TRBV11-3 with TRBJ1-6; TRBD1 is a possible D gene (6 bases). V was clipped by 5 bases and J by 7 bases, with 12 bases between them. Germline assignment: CDR1 SGHNT and CDR2 YENEEA. This CDR3 is built from 14 residues.

The V gene is TRBV7-9, the J gene TRBJ2-5; 14 bases fit TRBD2. The CDR3 length is 15 residues. CDR1 and CDR2 from the germline V gene are SEHNR and FQNEAQ (reference sequence). V was pared by 4 bases and J by 3 bases, with 1 base of the junction left unmatched. CDR3 amino acids: CASSWGLAGEETQYF. The DNA for the CDR3 is TGTGCCAGCAGCTGGGGACTAGCGGGAGAAGAGACCCAGTACTTC.

The CDR3 DNA reads TGTGCCAGCTACCCGACTGGGACAGGGCTAACCAAAAACATTCAGTACTTC. Residues: CASYPTGTGLTKNIQYF. V usage is TRBV28 and J usage is TRBJ2-4; 9 bases line up with TRBD1. The CDR3 length is 17 residues. J was trimmed by 2 bases and V by 8 bases; bases with no gene match: 13. Germline V gene lookup returns CDR1 MDHEN and CDR2 SYDVKM. The variable domain in full, with the rest retrieved from reference TRBV28 and TRBJ2-4, is DVKVTQSSRYLVKRTGEKVFLECVQDMDHENMFWYRQDPGLGLRLIYFSYDVKMKEKGDIPEGYSVSREKKERFSLILESASTNQTSMYLCASYPTGTGLTKNIQYFGAGTRLSVL.

The chain has TRBV6-6 and TRBJ2-7; perhaps TRBD2 as D (6 bases). V lost 10 bases and J 4 bases, leaving 14 bases between the germline ends. The CDR3 loop spans 12 amino acids. Germline CDR1 MNHNY, CDR2 SVGAGI (reference sequence). Written as DNA, the CDR3 is TGTGCCACGGCGGGGCCCCAATACGAGCAGTACTTC. Its translation is CATAGPQYEQYF.

The chain couples TRBV7-9 to TRBJ2-1; D gene unclear. Germline values: CDR1 SEHNR, CDR2 FQNEAQ (reference sequence). V was shortened by 4 bases and J by 5 bases, with 12 bases between the two germline ends. This CDR3 is built from 14 residues. CDR3 sequence: CASSSIRGHNEQFF. The CDR3 DNA follows: TGTGCCAGCAGCTCCATCCGAGGCCACAATGAGCAGTTCTTC.

V usage is TRBV12-3 or TRBV12-4 and J usage is TRBJ2-2; D is perhaps TRBD2 (6 bases). Trimming stripped 8 bases from V and 2 bases from J, with 9 bases between. The CDR3 extends over 13 amino acids. CDR3 sequence: CASGAGNTGELFF. The CDR3 coding sequence is TGTGCCAGCGGCGCGGGAAACACCGGGGAGCTGTTTTTT.

The chain has TRBV18 and TRBJ2-2; TRBD2 aligns across 7 bases. V gave up 3 bases and J gave up 7 bases; unmatched junction bases: 8. The CDR3 is made up of 15 amino acids. CDR1 is KGHSH, CDR2 LQKENI, per germline. As DNA, the CDR3 is TGTGCCAGCTCACCGATGGGAGGGGAAGACGGGGAGCTGTTTTTT. This encodes CASSPMGGEDGELFF.

J is TRBJ1-1 and V is TRBV27; weak D call: TRBD1 (5 bases). The germline CDR1 and CDR2 sequences are MNHEY and SMNVEV (reference sequence). This CDR3 has 15 residues. Trimming shortened V by 2 bases and J by 1 base, and 11 bases separated the two germline ends. As DNA, the CDR3 is TGTGCCAGCAGTTTAAGAGAGGGGCGGAACACTGAAGCTTTCTTT. Protein: CASSLREGRNTEAFF.

This rearrangement joins TRBV27 to TRBJ1-1; TRBD1 is a possible D gene (6 bases). This CDR3 is built from 13 residues. The ends were cut back, 5 bases at V and 1 base at J, with 8 bases in the middle. The germline V gene has CDR1 MNHEY and CDR2 SMNVEV (reference sequence). DNA of the CDR3: TGTGCCAGCAGTCCCAGGGGGAACACTGAAGCTTTCTTT. Translation gives CASSPRGNTEAFF.

This clone was recorded only once. The chain is built from TRBV20-1 and TRBJ1-2; TRBD1 matches at 8 bases. This CDR3 region has 14 residues. V was clipped by 3 bases and J by 4 bases; unmatched bases: 7. Germline assignment: CDR1 DFQATT and CDR2 SNEGSKA (reference sequence). DNA for the CDR3: TGCAGTGCTAGTCCCCGGACAGGGAGCTATGGCTACACCTTC. It codes for CSASPRTGSYGYTF.

This chain links TRBV28 with TRBJ2-3; 10 nucleotides match TRBD1. The germline gives CDR1 MDHEN, CDR2 SYDVKM. The CDR3 has 15 residues. J was trimmed by 2 bases and V by 4 bases; bases with no gene match: 3. CDR3 sequence (DNA): TGTGCCAGCAGTTCCGGGACAGGGGACACAGATACGCAGTATTTT. As protein: CASSSGTGDTDTQYF.